This T cell receptor (beta chain) was profiled in a study of spatial heterogeneity in lung cancer. Across the whole study: Compared with alpha-chain sequences, beta-chain sequences were consistently detected in greater numbers. Study findings and constraints: Counts that tracked tumor mutation counts were those of expanded intratumoral alpha and beta TCRs.

TCRdb itself ran the 5' RACE reads through MiXCR, one entry per CDR3 protein. This repertoire shows approximately 9,700 distinct CDR3 sequences, around 8.7% found once; its top ten account for more than 10%. Time point given: sample taken at primary tumor resection. Samples were obtained from roughly 65 donors, all untreated early-stage non-small cell lung cancer patients. Whole RNA obtained from tumor, nontumor lung or frozen PBMC underwent sequencing without sorting. The sample holds many counts of this clonotype. The target antigen is unknown. The sequences come from lung tumor tissue, collected at surgery. This sequence originates from a female donor with early-stage non-small cell lung cancer.

This chain's CDR3 is CSVTGASTDTQYF. As DNA, the CDR3 is TGCAGCGTCACAGGGGCCAGCACAGATACGCAGTATTTT. The chain has TRBV29-1 and TRBJ2-3; 7 nucleotides agree with TRBD1. The CDR3 length is 13 residues. V lost 6 bases and J lost 0; bases outside the gene matches: 3. Germline values: CDR1 SQVTM, CDR2 ANQGSEA.